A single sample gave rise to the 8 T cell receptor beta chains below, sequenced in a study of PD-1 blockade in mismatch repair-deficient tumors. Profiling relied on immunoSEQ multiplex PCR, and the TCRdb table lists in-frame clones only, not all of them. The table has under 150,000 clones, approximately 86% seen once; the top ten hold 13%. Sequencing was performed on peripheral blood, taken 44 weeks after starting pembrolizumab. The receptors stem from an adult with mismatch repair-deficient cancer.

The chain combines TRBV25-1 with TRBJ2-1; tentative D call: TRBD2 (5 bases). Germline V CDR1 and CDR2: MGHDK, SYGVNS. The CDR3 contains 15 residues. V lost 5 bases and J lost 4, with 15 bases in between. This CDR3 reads CASSFDHPGYNEQFF. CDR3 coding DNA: TGTGCCAGCAGTTTTGACCACCCGGGATACAATGAGCAGTTCTTC.

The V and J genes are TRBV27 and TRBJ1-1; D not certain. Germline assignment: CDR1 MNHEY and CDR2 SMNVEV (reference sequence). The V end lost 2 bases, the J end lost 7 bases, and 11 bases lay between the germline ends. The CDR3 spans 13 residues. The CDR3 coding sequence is TGTGCCAGCAGTTTAGTCGGGGAAGATGAAGCTTTCTTT. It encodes CASSLVGEDEAFF.

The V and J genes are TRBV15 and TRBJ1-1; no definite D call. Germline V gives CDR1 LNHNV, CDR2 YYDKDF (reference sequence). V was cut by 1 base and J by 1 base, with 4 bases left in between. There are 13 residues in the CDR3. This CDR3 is CATSRVSNTEAFF. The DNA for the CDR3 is TGTGCCACCAGCAGAGTTTCGAACACTGAAGCTTTCTTT.

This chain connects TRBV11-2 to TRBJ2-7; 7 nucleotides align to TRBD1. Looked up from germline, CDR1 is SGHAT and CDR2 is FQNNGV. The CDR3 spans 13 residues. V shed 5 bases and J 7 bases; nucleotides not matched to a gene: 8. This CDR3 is CASSQKQGLEQYF. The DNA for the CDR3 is TGTGCCAGCAGCCAAAAACAGGGGTTAGAGCAGTACTTC. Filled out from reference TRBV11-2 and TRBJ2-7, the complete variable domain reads EAGVAQSPRYKIIEKRQSVAFWCNPISGHATLYWYQQILGQGPKLLIQFQNNGVVDDSQLPKDRFSAERLKGVDSTLKIQPAKLEDSAVYLCASSQKQGLEQYFGPGTRLTVT.

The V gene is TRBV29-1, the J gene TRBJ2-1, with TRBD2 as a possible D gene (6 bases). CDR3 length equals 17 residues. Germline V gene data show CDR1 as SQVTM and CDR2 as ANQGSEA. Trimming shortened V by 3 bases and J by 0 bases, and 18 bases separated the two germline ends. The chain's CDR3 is CSVDQGSGSSSYNEQFF. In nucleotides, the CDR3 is TGCAGCGTTGACCAGGGTAGCGGAAGCAGCTCCTACAATGAGCAGTTCTTC.

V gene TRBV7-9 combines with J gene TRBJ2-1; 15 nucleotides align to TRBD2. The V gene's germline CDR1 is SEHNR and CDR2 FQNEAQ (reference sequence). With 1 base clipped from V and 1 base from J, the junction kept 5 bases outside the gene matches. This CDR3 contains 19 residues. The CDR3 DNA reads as TGTGCCAGCAGCTTAGTGGGACTAGCGGGAGGTATTTCCTACAATGAGCAGTTCTTC. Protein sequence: CASSLVGLAGGISYNEQFF.

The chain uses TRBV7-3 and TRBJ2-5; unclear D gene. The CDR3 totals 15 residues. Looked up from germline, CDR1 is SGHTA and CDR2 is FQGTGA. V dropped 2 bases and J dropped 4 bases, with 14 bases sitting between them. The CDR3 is CASSLYGVVGETQYF. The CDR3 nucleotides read TGTGCCAGCAGCTTATATGGGGTGGTGGGAGAGACCCAGTACTTC.

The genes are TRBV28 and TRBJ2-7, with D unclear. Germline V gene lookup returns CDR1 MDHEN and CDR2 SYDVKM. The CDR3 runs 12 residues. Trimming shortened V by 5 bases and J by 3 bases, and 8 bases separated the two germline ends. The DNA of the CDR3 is TGTGCCAGCAGTCCCTCGAACTACGAGCAGTACTTC. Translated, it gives CASSPSNYEQYF.